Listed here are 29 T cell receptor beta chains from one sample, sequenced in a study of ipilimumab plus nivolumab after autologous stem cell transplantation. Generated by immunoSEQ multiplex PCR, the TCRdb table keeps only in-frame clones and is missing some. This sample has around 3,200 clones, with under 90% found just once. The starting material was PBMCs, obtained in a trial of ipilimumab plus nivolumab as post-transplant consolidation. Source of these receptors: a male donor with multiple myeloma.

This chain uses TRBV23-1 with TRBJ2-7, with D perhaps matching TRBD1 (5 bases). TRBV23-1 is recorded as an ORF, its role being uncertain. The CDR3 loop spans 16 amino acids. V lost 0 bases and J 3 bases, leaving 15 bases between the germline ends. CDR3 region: CASSQSGVRGIYEQYF. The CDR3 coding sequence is TGCGCCAGCAGTCAATCAGGAGTTAGGGGTATCTACGAGCAGTACTTC.

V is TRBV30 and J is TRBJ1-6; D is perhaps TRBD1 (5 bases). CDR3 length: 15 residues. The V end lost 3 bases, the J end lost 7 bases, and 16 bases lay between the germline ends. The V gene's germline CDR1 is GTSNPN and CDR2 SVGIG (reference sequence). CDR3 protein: CAWSPGTGWNSPLHF. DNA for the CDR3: TGTGCCTGGAGCCCAGGGACGGGGTGGAATTCACCCCTCCACTTT.

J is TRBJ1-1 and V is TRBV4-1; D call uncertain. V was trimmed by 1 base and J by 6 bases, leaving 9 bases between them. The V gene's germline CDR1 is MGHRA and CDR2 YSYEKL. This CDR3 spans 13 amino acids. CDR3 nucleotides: TGCGCCAGCAGCCAAGCTTCTTTTGCTGAAGCTTTCTTT. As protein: CASSQASFAEAFF.

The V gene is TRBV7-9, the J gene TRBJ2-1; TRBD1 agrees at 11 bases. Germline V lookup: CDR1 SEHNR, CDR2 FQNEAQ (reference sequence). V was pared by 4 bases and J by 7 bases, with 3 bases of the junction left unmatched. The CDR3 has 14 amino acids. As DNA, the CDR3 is TGTGCCAGCAGCTCGGGGACAGGGGGGAATGAGCAGTTCTTC. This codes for CASSSGTGGNEQFF.

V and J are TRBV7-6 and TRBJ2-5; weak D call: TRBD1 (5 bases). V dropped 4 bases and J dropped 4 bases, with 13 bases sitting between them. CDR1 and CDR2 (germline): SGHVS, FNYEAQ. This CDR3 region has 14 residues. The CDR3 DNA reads TGTGCCAGCAGCTCCGACAGTGCCACAGAGACCCAGTACTTC. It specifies CASSSDSATETQYF.

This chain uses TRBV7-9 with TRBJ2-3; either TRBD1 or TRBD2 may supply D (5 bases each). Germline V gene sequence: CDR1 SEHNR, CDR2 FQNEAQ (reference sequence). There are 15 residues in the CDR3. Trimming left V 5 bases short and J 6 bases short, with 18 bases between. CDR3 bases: TGTGCCAGCAGCCCTGGGGACCGCATCCTTGATACGCAGTATTTT. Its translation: CASSPGDRILDTQYF.

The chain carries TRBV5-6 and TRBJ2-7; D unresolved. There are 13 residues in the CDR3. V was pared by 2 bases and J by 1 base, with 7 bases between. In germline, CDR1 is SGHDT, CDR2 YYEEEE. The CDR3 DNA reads TGTGCCAGCAGCTTTGGGGTTTCCTACGAGCAGTACTTC. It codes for CASSFGVSYEQYF.

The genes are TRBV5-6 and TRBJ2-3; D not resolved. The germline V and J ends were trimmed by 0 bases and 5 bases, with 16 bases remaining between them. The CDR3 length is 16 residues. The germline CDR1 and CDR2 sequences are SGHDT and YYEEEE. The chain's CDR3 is CASSLVSNLVVDTQYF. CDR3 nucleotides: TGTGCCAGCAGCTTGGTATCTAACCTGGTGGTAGATACGCAGTATTTT. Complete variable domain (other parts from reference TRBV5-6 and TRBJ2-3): DAGVTQSPTHLIKTRGQQVTLRCSPKSGHDTVSWYQQALGQGPQFIFQYYEEEERQRGNFPDRFSGHQFPNYSSELNVNALLLGDSALYLCASSLVSNLVVDTQYFGPGTRLTVL.

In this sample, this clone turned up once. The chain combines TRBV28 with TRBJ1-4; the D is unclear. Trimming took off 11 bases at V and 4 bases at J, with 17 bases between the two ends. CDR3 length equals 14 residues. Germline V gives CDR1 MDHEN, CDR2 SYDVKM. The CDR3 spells CAGADGGFNEKLFF. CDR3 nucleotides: TGTGCCGGAGCAGACGGAGGCTTTAATGAAAAACTGTTTTTT.

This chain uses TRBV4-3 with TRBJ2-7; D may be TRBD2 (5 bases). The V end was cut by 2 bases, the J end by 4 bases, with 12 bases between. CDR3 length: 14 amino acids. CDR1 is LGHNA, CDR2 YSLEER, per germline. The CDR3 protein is CASSQREGGYEQYF. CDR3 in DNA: TGCGCCAGCAGCCAACGTGAAGGAGGTTACGAGCAGTACTTC.

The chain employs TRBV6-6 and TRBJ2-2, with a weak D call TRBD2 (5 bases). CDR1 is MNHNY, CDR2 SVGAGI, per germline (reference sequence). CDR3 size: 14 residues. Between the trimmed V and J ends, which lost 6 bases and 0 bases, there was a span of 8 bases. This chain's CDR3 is CASSDGANTGELFF. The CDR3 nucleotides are TGTGCCAGCAGCGACGGGGCGAACACCGGGGAGCTGTTTTTT.

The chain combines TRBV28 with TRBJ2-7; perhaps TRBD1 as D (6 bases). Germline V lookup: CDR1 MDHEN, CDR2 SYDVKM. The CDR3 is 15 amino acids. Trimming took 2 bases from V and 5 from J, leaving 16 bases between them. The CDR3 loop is CASSLRRTAPDEQYF. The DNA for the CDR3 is TGTGCCAGCAGTTTAAGACGGACAGCCCCCGACGAGCAGTACTTC.

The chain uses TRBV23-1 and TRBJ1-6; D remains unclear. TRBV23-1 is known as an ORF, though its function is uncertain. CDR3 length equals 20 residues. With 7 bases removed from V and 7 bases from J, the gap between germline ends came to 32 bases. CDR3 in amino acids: CASKLETHRFFAIGNSPLHF. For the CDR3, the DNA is TGCGCCAGCAAGCTCGAAACACATAGGTTCTTTGCAATAGGCAATTCACCCCTCCACTTT.

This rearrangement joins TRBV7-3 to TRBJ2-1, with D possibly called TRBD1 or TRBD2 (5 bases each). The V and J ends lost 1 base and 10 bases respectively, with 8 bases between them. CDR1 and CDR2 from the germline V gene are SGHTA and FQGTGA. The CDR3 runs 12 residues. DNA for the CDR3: TGTGCCAGCAGCTTAATGGGGGAGGAGCAGTTCTTC. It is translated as CASSLMGEEQFF. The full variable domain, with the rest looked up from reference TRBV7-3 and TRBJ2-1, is GAGVSQTPSNKVTEKGKYVELRCDPISGHTALYWYRQSLGQGPEFLIYFQGTGAADDSGLPNDRFFAVRPEGSVSTLKIQRTERGDSAVYLCASSLMGEEQFFGPGTRLTVL.

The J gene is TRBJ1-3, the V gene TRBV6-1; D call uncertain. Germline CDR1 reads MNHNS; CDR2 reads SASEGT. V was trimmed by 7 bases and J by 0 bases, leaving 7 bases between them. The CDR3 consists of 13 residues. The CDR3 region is CASMKASGNTIYF. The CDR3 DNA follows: TGTGCCAGCATGAAGGCCTCTGGAAACACCATATATTTT.

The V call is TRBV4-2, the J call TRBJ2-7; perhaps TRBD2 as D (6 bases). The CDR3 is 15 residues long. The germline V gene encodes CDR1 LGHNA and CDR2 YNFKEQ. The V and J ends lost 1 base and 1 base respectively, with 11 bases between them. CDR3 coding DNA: TGTGCCAGCAGCCAAGGGGGGAGGATGTCCTACGAGCAGTACTTC. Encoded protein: CASSQGGRMSYEQYF.

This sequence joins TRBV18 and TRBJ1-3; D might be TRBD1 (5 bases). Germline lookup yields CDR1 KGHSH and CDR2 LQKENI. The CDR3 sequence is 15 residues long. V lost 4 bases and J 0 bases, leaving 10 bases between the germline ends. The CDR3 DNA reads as TGTGCCAGCTCACGAGGGGTCCGCTCTGGAAACACCATATATTTT. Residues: CASSRGVRSGNTIYF. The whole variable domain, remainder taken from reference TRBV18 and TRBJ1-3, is NAGVMQNPRHLVRRRGQEARLRCSPMKGHSHVYWYRQLPEEGLKFMVYLQKENIIDESGMPKERFSAEFPKEGPSILRIQQVVRGDSAAYFCASSRGVRSGNTIYFGEGSWLTVV.

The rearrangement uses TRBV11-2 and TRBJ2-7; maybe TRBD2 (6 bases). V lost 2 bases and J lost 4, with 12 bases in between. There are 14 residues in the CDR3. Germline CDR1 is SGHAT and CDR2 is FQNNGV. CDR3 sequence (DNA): TGTGCCAGCAGCTTATATCTAGCGCTTTACGAGCAGTACTTC. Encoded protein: CASSLYLALYEQYF. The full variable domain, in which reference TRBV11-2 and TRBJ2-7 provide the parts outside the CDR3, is EAGVAQSPRYKIIEKRQSVAFWCNPISGHATLYWYQQILGQGPKLLIQFQNNGVVDDSQLPKDRFSAERLKGVDSTLKIQPAKLEDSAVYLCASSLYLALYEQYFGPGTRLTVT.

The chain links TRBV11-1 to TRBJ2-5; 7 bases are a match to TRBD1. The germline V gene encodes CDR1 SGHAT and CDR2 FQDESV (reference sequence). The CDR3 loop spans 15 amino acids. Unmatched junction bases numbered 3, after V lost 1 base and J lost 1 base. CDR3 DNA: TGTGCCAGCAGCTTAGGTGGGACAGCCCAAGAGACCCAGTACTTC. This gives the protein CASSLGGTAQETQYF. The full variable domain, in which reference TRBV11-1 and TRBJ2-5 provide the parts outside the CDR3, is EAEVAQSPRYKITEKSQAVAFWCDPISGHATLYWYRQILGQGPELLVQFQDESVVDDSQLPKDRFSAERLKGVDSTLKIQPAELGDSAMYLCASSLGGTAQETQYFGPGTRLLVL.

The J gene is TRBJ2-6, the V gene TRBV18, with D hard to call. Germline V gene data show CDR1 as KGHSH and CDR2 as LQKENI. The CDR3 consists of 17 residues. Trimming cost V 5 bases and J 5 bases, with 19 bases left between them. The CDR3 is CASSIVHLQSRANVLTF. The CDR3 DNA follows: TGTGCCAGCTCAATAGTACATTTACAAAGTCGGGCCAACGTCCTGACTTTC.

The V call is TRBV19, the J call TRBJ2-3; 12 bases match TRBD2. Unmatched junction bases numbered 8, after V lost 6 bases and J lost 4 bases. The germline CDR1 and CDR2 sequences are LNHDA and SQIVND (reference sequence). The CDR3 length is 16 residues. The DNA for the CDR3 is TGTGCCAGTAGCTTTCTAGCGGGGGGGGTCCCAGATACGCAGTATTTT. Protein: CASSFLAGGVPDTQYF. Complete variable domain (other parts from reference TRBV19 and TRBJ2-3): DGGITQSPKYLFRKEGQNVTLSCEQNLNHDAMYWYRQDPGQGLRLIYYSQIVNDFQKGDIAEGYSVSREKKESFPLTVTSAQKNPTAFYLCASSFLAGGVPDTQYFGPGTRLTVL.

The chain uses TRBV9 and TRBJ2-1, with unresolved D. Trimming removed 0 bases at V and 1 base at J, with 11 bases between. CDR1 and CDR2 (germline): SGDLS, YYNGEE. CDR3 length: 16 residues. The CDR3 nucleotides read TGTGCCAGCAGCGTAGAGGCCAGCGTATCCTACAATGAGCAGTTCTTC. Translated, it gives CASSVEASVSYNEQFF.

CDR3 loop: CASSFGRSHGYTF. The CDR3 region has the DNA TGTGCCAGCAGTTTCGGAAGGAGCCATGGCTACACCTTC. The V call is TRBV28, the J call TRBJ1-2; D uncertain. Trimming pared 3 bases from V and 6 bases from J, leaving 11 bases between. The CDR3 is made up of 13 amino acids. CDR1 and CDR2 from the germline V gene are MDHEN and SYDVKM.

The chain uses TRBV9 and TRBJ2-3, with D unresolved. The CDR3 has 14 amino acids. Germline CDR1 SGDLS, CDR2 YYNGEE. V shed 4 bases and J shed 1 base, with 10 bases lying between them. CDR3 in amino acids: CASSPVVRTDTQYF. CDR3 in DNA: TGTGCCAGCAGCCCCGTCGTCCGCACAGATACGCAGTATTTT.

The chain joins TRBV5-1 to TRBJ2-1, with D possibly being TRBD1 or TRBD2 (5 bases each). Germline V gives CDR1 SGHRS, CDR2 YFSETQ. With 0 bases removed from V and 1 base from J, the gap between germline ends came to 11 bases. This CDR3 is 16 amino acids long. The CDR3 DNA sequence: TGCGCCAGCAGCTTGGACGGGGCCGTATCCTACAATGAGCAGTTCTTC. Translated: CASSLDGAVSYNEQFF.

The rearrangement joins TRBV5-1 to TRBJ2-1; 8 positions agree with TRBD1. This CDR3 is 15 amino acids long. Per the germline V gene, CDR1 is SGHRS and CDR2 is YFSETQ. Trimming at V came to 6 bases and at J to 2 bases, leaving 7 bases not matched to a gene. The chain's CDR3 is CASTDRTGTYNEQFF. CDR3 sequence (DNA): TGCGCCAGCACTGACCGGACAGGGACCTACAATGAGCAGTTCTTC.

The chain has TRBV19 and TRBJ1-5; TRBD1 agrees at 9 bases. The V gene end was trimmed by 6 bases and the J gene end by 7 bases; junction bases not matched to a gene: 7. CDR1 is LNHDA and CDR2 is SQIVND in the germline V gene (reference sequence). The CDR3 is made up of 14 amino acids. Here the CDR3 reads CASSKQGAEQPQHF. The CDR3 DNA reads TGTGCCAGTAGCAAACAGGGGGCTGAACAGCCCCAGCATTTT.

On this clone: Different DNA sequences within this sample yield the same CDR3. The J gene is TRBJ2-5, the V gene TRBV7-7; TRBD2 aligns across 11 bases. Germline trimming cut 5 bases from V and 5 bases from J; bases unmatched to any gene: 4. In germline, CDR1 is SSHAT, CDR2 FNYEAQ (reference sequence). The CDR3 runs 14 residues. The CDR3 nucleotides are TGTGCCAGCAGCCCCGGGACTAGCGGCGAGACCCAGTACTTC. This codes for CASSPGTSGETQYF.

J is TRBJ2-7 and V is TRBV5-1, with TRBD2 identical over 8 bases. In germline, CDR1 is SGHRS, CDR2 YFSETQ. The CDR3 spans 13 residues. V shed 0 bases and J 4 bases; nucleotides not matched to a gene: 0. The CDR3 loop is CASSLERGYEQYF. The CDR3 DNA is TGCGCCAGCAGCTTGGAGCGGGGGTACGAGCAGTACTTC.